The 14 T cell receptor beta chains below come from one sample, sequenced in a study of tumor-infiltrating lymphocytes in localized non-small cell lung cancer. Sequencing used immunoSEQ multiplex PCR; TCRdb keeps in-frame clones, though not all of them. The sample carries about 14,000 clones, approximately 80% recorded once. Sequenced input: lung tumor tissue. The source of these receptors is a human donor with non-small cell lung cancer.

This clone showed up just once. This chain links TRBV7-9 with TRBJ2-7; D uncertain. Germline-derived CDR1 and CDR2 are SEHNR and FQNEAQ (reference sequence). V lost 1 base and J 3 bases, leaving 10 bases between the germline ends. The CDR3 is 14 residues long. DNA of the CDR3: TGTGCCAGCAGCTTAGGTTTCTCAGTCTACGAGCAGTACTTC. It is translated as CASSLGFSVYEQYF.

This chain links TRBV25-1 with TRBJ2-3; D unclear. Germline CDR1 MGHDK, CDR2 SYGVNS. The CDR3 loop spans 14 amino acids. Trimming stripped 2 bases from V and 6 bases from J, with 12 bases between. The CDR3 protein is CASSEELKRDTQYF. CDR3 nucleotides: TGTGCCAGCAGTGAAGAACTGAAGAGGGATACGCAGTATTTT.

The V and J genes are TRBV9 and TRBJ1-2; no definite D call. Trimming cost V 3 bases and J 0 bases, with 3 bases left between them. Germline CDR1 SGDLS, CDR2 YYNGEE. The CDR3 contains 12 residues. The DNA for the CDR3 is TGTGCCAGCAGCGAGACTAACTATGGCTACACCTTC. Translating it yields CASSETNYGYTF.

The rearrangement uses TRBV2 and TRBJ1-1, with D perhaps matching TRBD1 (6 bases). Per the germline V gene, CDR1 is SNHLY and CDR2 is FYNNEI. The V end was cut by 4 bases, the J end by 3 bases, with 9 bases between. The CDR3 runs to 13 residues. CDR3 in amino acids: CASSGGRYTEAFF. The DNA for the CDR3 is TGTGCCAGCAGTGGGGGGCGGTACACTGAAGCTTTCTTT.

The rearrangement uses TRBV27 and TRBJ2-3; D may correspond to TRBD1 or TRBD2 (6 bases each). Germline assignment: CDR1 MNHEY and CDR2 SMNVEV (reference sequence). Trimming took 4 bases from V and 4 from J, leaving 15 bases between them. The CDR3 spans 15 residues. The CDR3, as DNA: TGTGCCAGCAGTTCGTTCCCGGGGGCCGCAGATACGCAGTATTTT. Translating it yields CASSSFPGAADTQYF.

V and J are TRBV28 and TRBJ1-1; TRBD1 aligns across 7 bases. From germline, CDR1 is MDHEN and CDR2 SYDVKM. V shed 5 bases and J 0 bases; nucleotides not matched to a gene: 6. This CDR3 spans 15 amino acids. CDR3 in amino acids: CASSPPDRLNTEAFF. For the CDR3, the DNA is TGTGCCAGCAGTCCACCGGACAGGTTGAACACTGAAGCTTTCTTT.

The gene calls are TRBV5-1 and TRBJ1-3, with no clear D. Trimming cost V 0 bases and J 4 bases, with 5 bases left between them. Germline CDR1 is SGHRS and CDR2 is YFSETQ. The CDR3 has 13 residues. This chain's CDR3 is CASSLGSGNTIYF. The CDR3 nucleotides are TGCGCCAGCAGCTTGGGGTCAGGAAACACCATATATTTT. The full variable domain, in which reference TRBV5-1 and TRBJ1-3 provide the parts outside the CDR3, is KAGVTQTPRYLIKTRGQQVTLSCSPISGHRSVSWYQQTPGQGLQFLFEYFSETQRNKGNFPGRFSGRQFSNSRSEMNVSTLELGDSALYLCASSLGSGNTIYFGEGSWLTVV.

This clone was seen more than once but under ten times. V gene TRBV5-4 combines with J gene TRBJ1-2; the D gene is possibly TRBD1 (5 bases). The V gene lost 0 bases and the J gene lost 5 bases, with 11 bases spanning the gap. This CDR3 is built from 14 residues. Germline V gene sequence: CDR1 SGHNT, CDR2 YYREEE (reference sequence). DNA of the CDR3: TGTGCCAGCAGCTTGGTAGGGGTCAGATATGGCTACACCTTC. Translated: CASSLVGVRYGYTF.

This clone showed up just once. This chain uses TRBV6-5 with TRBJ2-7; D might be TRBD2 (6 bases). The germline V gene encodes CDR1 MNHEY and CDR2 SVGAGI. CDR3 length equals 15 residues. Trimming stripped 2 bases from V and 3 bases from J, with 14 bases between. This CDR3 is CASSYGGAGIYEQYF. CDR3 DNA: TGTGCCAGCAGTTACGGAGGGGCGGGAATCTACGAGCAGTACTTC.

The chain joins TRBV5-1 to TRBJ2-6; D is unresolved. Germline-derived CDR1 and CDR2 are SGHRS and YFSETQ. The CDR3 consists of 16 residues. V lost 0 bases and J 4 bases, leaving 11 bases between the germline ends. CDR3 coding DNA: TGCGCCAGCAGCTTGGACAGTTCCGTCGGGGCCAACGTCCTGACTTTC. As protein: CASSLDSSVGANVLTF.

The rearrangement uses TRBV30 and TRBJ1-1; D not resolved. Germline CDR1 and CDR2: GTSNPN and SVGIG (reference sequence). This CDR3 region has 11 residues. V dropped 5 bases and J dropped 1 base, with 5 bases sitting between them. The CDR3 here is CAWQENTEAFF. The CDR3 DNA reads as TGTGCCTGGCAGGAGAACACTGAAGCTTTCTTT.

The rearrangement joins TRBV5-4 to TRBJ1-2; 12 bases align to TRBD1. Germline V gives CDR1 SGHNT, CDR2 YYREEE (reference sequence). V dropped 4 bases and J dropped 13; count of bases not matched to a gene: 5. The CDR3 sequence is 12 residues long. This chain's CDR3 is CASSMGQGALTF. The DNA of the CDR3 is TGTGCCAGCAGCATGGGACAGGGGGCCCTCACCTTC.

DNA for the CDR3: TGTGCCAGCAGCCCCCATGACAGGGCTGAGGGAGATGGAGCTTTCTTT. Its protein is CASSPHDRAEGDGAFF. V and J are TRBV9 and TRBJ1-1; 7 bases map to TRBD1. CDR1 and CDR2 (germline): SGDLS, YYNGEE. The CDR3 has 16 residues. After removal of 4 bases from V and 10 bases from J, the junction contained 19 bases not matched to a gene.

V gene TRBV29-1 combines with J gene TRBJ1-2; D possibly corresponds to TRBD1 (5 bases). V was clipped by 6 bases and J by 1 base, with 12 bases between them. Germline V gene lookup returns CDR1 SQVTM and CDR2 ANQGSEA. CDR3 size: 13 residues. CDR3 loop: CSVGRDSNYGYTF. The DNA of the CDR3 is TGCAGCGTCGGTCGCGACAGTAACTATGGCTACACCTTC.